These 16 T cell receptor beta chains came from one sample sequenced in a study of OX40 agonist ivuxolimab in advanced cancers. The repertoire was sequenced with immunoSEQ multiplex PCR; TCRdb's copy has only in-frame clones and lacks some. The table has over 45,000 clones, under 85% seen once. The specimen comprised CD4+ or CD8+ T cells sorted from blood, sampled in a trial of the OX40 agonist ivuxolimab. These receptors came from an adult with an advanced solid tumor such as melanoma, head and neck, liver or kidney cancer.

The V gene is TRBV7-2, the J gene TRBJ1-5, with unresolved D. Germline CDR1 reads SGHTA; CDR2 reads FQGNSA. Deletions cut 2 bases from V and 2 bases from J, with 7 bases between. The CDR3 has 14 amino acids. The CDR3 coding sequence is TGTGCCAGCAGCTTAAACGGAGGCAATCAGCCCCAGCATTTT. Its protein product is CASSLNGGNQPQHF. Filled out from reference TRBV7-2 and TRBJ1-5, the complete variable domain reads GAGVSQSPSNKVTEKGKDVELRCDPISGHTALYWYRQSLGQGLEFLIYFQGNSAPDKSGLPSDRFSAERTGGSVSTLTIQRTQQEDSAVYLCASSLNGGNQPQHFGDGTRLSIL.

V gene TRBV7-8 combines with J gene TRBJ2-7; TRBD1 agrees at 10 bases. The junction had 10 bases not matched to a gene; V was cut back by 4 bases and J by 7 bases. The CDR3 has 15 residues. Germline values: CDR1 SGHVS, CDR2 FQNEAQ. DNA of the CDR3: TGTGCCAGCAGCTCAGGACAGGGGGGTATGGGAGAGCAGTACTTC. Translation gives CASSSGQGGMGEQYF.

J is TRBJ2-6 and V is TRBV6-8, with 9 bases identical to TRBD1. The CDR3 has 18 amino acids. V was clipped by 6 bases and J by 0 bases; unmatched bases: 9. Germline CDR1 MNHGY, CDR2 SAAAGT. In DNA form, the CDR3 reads TGTGCCAGCAGACCGGGGACAGGGCCTTTCTCTGGGGCCAACGTCCTGACTTTC. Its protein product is CASRPGTGPFSGANVLTF.

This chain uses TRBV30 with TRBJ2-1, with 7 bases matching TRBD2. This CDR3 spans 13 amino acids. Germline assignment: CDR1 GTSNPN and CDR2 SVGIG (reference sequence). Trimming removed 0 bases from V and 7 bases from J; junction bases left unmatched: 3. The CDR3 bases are TGTGCCTGGAGTGTACACGGGGGGAATGAGCAGTTCTTC. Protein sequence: CAWSVHGGNEQFF.

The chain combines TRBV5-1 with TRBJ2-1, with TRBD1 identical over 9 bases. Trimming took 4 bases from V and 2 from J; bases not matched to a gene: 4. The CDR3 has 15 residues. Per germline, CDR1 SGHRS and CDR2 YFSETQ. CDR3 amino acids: CASSQGQGTYNEQFF. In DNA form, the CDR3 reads TGCGCCAGCAGCCAGGGACAGGGCACCTACAATGAGCAGTTCTTC. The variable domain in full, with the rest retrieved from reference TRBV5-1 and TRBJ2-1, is KAGVTQTPRYLIKTRGQQVTLSCSPISGHRSVSWYQQTPGQGLQFLFEYFSETQRNKGNFPGRFSGRQFSNSRSEMNVSTLELGDSALYLCASSQGQGTYNEQFFGPGTRLTVL.

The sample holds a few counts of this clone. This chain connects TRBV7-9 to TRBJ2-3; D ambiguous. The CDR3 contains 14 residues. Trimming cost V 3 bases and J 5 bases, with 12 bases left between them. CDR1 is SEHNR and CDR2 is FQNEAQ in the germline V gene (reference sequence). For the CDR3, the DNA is TGTGCCAGCAGCTTTAATAGTGTAGGAGATACGCAGTATTTT. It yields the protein CASSFNSVGDTQYF.

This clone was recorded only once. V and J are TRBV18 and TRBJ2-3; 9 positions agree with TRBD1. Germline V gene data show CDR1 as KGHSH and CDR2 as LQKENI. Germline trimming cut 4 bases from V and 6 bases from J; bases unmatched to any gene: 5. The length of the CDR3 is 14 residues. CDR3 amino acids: CASSQQGAGDTQYF. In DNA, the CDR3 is TGTGCCAGCTCACAACAGGGGGCAGGGGATACGCAGTATTTT. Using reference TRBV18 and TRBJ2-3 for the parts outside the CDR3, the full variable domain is NAGVMQNPRHLVRRRGQEARLRCSPMKGHSHVYWYRQLPEEGLKFMVYLQKENIIDESGMPKERFSAEFPKEGPSILRIQQVVRGDSAAYFCASSQQGAGDTQYFGPGTRLTVL.

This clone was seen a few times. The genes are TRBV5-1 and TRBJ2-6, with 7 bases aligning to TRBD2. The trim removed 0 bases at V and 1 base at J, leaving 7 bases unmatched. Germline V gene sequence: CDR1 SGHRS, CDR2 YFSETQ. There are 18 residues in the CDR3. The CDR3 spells CASSLAPPGGSGANVLTF. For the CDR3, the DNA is TGCGCCAGCAGCTTGGCACCCCCGGGGGGATCTGGGGCCAACGTCCTGACTTTC. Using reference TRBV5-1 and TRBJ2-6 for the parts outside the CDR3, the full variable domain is KAGVTQTPRYLIKTRGQQVTLSCSPISGHRSVSWYQQTPGQGLQFLFEYFSETQRNKGNFPGRFSGRQFSNSRSEMNVSTLELGDSALYLCASSLAPPGGSGANVLTFGAGSRLTVL.

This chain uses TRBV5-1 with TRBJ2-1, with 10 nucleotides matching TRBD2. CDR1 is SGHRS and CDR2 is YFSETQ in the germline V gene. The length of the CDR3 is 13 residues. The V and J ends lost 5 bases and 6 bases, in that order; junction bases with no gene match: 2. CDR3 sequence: CASRLAGSNEQFF. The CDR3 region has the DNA TGCGCCAGCAGACTAGCGGGATCCAATGAGCAGTTCTTC.

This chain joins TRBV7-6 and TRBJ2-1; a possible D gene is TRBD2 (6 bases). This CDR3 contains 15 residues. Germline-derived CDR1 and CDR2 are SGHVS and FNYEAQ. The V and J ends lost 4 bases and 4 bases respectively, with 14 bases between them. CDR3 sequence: CASSSRTINYNEQFF. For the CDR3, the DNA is TGTGCCAGCAGCTCGCGGACTATAAATTACAATGAGCAGTTCTTC.

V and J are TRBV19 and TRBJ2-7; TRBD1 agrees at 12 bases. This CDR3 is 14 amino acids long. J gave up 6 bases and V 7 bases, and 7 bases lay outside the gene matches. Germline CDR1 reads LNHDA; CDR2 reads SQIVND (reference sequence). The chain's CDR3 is CASKSGTGGFEQYF. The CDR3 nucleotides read TGTGCCAGTAAGTCCGGGACAGGGGGCTTCGAGCAGTACTTC.

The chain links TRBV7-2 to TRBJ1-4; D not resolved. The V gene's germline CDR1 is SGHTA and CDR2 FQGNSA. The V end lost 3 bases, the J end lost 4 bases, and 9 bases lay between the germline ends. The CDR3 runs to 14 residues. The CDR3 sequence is CASSFGQINEKLFF. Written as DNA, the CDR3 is TGTGCCAGCAGCTTTGGGCAGATTAATGAAAAACTGTTTTTT.

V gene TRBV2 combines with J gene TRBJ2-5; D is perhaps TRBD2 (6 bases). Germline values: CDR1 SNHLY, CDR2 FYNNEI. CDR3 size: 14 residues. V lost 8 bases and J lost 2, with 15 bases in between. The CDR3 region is CASSGVRWQETQYF. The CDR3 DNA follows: TGTGCCAGCTCGGGGGTTCGTTGGCAAGAGACCCAGTACTTC.

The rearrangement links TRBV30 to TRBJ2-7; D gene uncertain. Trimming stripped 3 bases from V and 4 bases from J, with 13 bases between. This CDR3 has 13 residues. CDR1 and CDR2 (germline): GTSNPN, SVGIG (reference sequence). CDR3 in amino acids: CAWRGPGRYEQYF. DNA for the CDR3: TGTGCCTGGAGAGGACCCGGACGGTACGAGCAGTACTTC.

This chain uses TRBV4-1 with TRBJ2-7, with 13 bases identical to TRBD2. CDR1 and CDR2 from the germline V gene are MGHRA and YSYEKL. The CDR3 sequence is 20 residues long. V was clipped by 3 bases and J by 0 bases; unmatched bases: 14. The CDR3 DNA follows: TGCGCCAGCAGCCACATCTCCCCCGGGACTAGCGGGGTACACTCCTACGAGCAGTACTTC. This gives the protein CASSHISPGTSGVHSYEQYF.

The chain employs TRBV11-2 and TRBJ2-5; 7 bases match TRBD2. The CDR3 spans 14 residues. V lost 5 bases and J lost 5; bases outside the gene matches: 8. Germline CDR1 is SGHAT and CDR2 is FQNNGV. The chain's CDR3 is CASSHREVWETQYF. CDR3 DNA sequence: TGTGCCAGCAGCCATCGGGAGGTTTGGGAGACCCAGTACTTC. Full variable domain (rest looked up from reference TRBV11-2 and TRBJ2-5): EAGVAQSPRYKIIEKRQSVAFWCNPISGHATLYWYQQILGQGPKLLIQFQNNGVVDDSQLPKDRFSAERLKGVDSTLKIQPAKLEDSAVYLCASSHREVWETQYFGPGTRLLVL.